In its sample, the clone carrying this TCR beta chain was seen a few times. As yet, its antigen is unknown. As it was prepared, the TCRbeta library received unique molecular identifiers. TCRdb redid the calling of the PCR reads with MiXCR, one entry per CDR3 protein. There are 580,000 or so distinct CDR3 sequences in the sample; roughly 23% occur only once, and 14% lies in the top ten. This sample was included in a study of T-cell reconstitution after alpha-beta-depleted transplantation in children. Study outcomes and limitations: The origin of high day-60 TCRbeta diversity in some patients lay in surviving recipient T cells and thymic progenitors.

The TCR was taken from a boy younger than two who had a stem cell transplant for acute myeloid leukemia, so the T cells may come from the graft donor. The starting material was PBMCs, mostly from graft donor cells, obtained 360 days after TCRalphabeta/CD19-depleted stem cell transplant.

CDR3 nucleotides: TGTGCCAGCAGGGCACTCCACTCTGTGAATGAGCAGTTCTTC. This translates into CASRALHSVNEQFF. This sequence joins TRBV7-8 and TRBJ2-1, with unresolved D. This CDR3 has 14 residues. V shed 6 bases and J shed 7 bases, with 16 bases lying between them. Germline CDR1 and CDR2: SGHVS and FQNEAQ. Full variable domain (rest looked up from reference TRBV7-8 and TRBJ2-1): GAGVSQSPRYKVAKRGQDVALRCDPISGHVSLFWYQQALGQGPEFLTYFQNEAQLDKSGLPSDRFFAERPEGSVSTLKIQRTQQEDSAVYLCASRALHSVNEQFFGPGTRLTVL.